These T cell receptor beta chains were read from a single sample in a study of blood T cells in healthy people across ages. TCRdb re-analysed the 5' RACE reads in MiXCR, keeping a single row per CDR3 protein. The profile covers 1.5 million to 2 million distinct CDR3 sequences, with approximately 30% appearing a single time and approximately 7.7% taken by the ten largest. The sequenced material came from blood. These receptors originate from a woman aged 30 to 39 in good health. CDR3s include the opening cysteine and the closing phenylalanine or tryptophan. D genes are given only for firm matches. Rows may omit the clone size; those that give it use once, few, many or a size class.

v_gene	d_gene	j_gene	abundance	CDR3aa	CDR3nt
TRBV7-2	-	TRBJ2-4	few	CASSLTRVWGNEQYF	TGTGCCAGCAGCCTAACCCGGGTCTGGGGTAATGAGCAGTACTTC
TRBV4-1	-	TRBJ2-3	few	CASSQAPGAGATDTQYF	TGCGCCAGCAGCCAAGCACCTGGCGCAGGGGCCACAGATACGCAGTATTTT
TRBV30	-	TRBJ2-5	-	CAWRVPGSIETQYF	TGTGCCTGGCGGGTCCCGGGGTCGATCGAGACCCAGTACTTC
TRBV2	-	TRBJ2-3	-	CARGFGDTQYF	TGTGCCAGAGGATTCGGAGATACGCAGTATTTT
TRBV7-2	-	TRBJ2-7	many	CASSLETFSYEQYF	TGTGCCAGCAGCTTAGAAACCTTCTCCTACGAGCAGTACTTC
TRBV18	TRBD2	TRBJ2-7	many	CASSPASGYEQYF	TGTGCCAGCTCACCTGCTAGCGGCTACGAGCAGTACTTC
TRBV24-1	-	TRBJ2-3	-	CATSDSSGDGTDTQYF	TGTGCCACCAGTGATTCGTCCGGGGATGGCACAGATACGCAGTATTTT
TRBV12-3/TRBV12-4	-	TRBJ2-5	-	CASSFGQKDQETQYF	TGTGCCAGCAGTTTCGGCCAGAAAGACCAAGAGACCCAGTACTTC
TRBV20-1	TRBD1	TRBJ2-3	few	CSASQGASDTQYF	TGCAGTGCTAGTCAGGGGGCCTCAGATACGCAGTATTTT
TRBV6-6	TRBD2	TRBJ2-2	-	CASSYRVGGGDTGERFF	TGTGCCAGCAGTTACAGGGTCGGGGGGGGTGACACCGGGGAGCGGTTTTTT
TRBV6-4	-	TRBJ1-2	-	CASSEDETANYGYTF	TGTGCCAGCAGTGAAGACGAGACGGCTAACTATGGCTACACCTTC
TRBV20-1	-	TRBJ1-1	-	CSAPTTANTEAFF	TGCAGTGCTCCTACGACAGCGAACACTGAAGCTTTCTTT
TRBV6-2/TRBV6-3	TRBD2	TRBJ2-1	-	CTSSYSGRANNEQFF	TGTACCAGCAGTTACAGCGGGAGGGCCAACAATGAGCAGTTCTTC
TRBV7-9	TRBD1	TRBJ1-2	many	CASSPQGAGKGSRYTF	TGTGCCAGCAGCCCGCAGGGGGCGGGTAAAGGTAGTCGCTACACCTTC
TRBV20-1	-	TRBJ2-1	few	CSALRGGRYNERFF	TGCAGTGCTCTGAGGGGGGGGAGGTACAATGAGCGGTTCTTC
TRBV5-1	-	TRBJ2-4	few	CASSVDGAKNIQYF	TGCGCCAGCAGCGTGGACGGAGCCAAAAACATTCAGTACTTC
TRBV3-1	TRBD2	TRBJ2-1	few	CASSQPTSGSSYNEQFF	TGTGCCAGCAGCCAGCCCACTAGCGGGAGCTCCTACAATGAGCAGTTCTTC
TRBV5-5	-	TRBJ2-7	many	CASSLGDRLHEQYF	TGTGCCAGCAGCTTAGGCGACAGGCTGCACGAGCAGTACTTC
TRBV14	-	TRBJ2-7	few	CASSHSRVPFYEQYF	TGTGCCAGCAGCCATAGTAGAGTACCGTTTTACGAGCAGTACTTC
TRBV12-3/TRBV12-4	-	TRBJ1-2	many	CASSLRGRNYGYTF	TGTGCCAGCAGTTTGCGGGGGCGCAACTATGGCTACACCTTC
TRBV28	-	TRBJ2-7	-	CASSLGAPIYNEQYF	TGTGCCAGCAGTTTGGGGGCCCCGATTTACAATGAGCAGTACTTC